The present entry profiles one T cell receptor (beta chain) with its context. The repertoire was sequenced with immunoSEQ multiplex PCR; TCRdb's copy has only in-frame clones and lacks some. The sample contains around 190,000 clones, around 90% of which appear only once. The data were taken from a study of control samples from healthy donors and cancer patients. Germline assignment: CDR1 MNHEY and CDR2 SMNVEV (reference sequence). There are 13 residues in the CDR3. Trimming cost V 2 bases and J 5 bases, with 6 bases left between them. Material: blood. The chain carries TRBV27 and TRBJ2-2; D is unclear. The TCR was taken from a woman aged 45-60 years in good health. As DNA, the CDR3 is TGTGCCAGCAGTTTACGACAAACCGGGGAGCTGTTTTTT. Protein sequence: CASSLRQTGELFF.